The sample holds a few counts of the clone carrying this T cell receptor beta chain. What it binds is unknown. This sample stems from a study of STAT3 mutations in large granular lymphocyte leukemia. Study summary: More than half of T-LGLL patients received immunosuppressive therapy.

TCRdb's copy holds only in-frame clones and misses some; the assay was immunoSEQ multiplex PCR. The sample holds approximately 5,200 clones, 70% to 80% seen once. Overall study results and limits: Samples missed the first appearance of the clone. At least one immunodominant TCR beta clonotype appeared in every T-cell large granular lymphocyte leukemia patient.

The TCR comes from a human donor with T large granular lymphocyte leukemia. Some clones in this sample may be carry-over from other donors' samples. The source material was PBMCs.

CDR3 in amino acids: CASSQEVGGGDSPLHF. Written as DNA, the CDR3 is TGTGCCAGCAGCCAAGAAGTCGGAGGGGGGGATTCACCCCTCCACTTT. The rearrangement joins TRBV4-2 to TRBJ1-6; tentative D call: TRBD1 (6 bases). Trimming took 0 bases from V and 8 from J, leaving 14 bases between them. Germline CDR1 is LGHNA and CDR2 is YNFKEQ. This CDR3 contains 16 residues.